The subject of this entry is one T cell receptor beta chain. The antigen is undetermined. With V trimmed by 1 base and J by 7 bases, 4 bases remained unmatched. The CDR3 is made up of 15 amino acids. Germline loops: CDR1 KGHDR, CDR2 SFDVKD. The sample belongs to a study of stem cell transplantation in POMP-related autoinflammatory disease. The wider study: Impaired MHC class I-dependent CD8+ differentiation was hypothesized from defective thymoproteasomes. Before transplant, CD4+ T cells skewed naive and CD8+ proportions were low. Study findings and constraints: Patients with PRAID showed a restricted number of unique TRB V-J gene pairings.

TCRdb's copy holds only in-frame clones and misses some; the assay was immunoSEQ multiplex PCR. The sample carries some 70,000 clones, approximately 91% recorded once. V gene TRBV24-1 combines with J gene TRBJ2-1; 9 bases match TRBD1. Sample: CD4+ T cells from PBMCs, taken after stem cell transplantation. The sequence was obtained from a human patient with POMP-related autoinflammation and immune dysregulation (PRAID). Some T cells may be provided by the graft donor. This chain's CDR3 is CATSDLGDRGNEQFF. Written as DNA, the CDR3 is TGTGCCACCAGTGATTTAGGAGACAGGGGGAATGAGCAGTTCTTC.